Presented here are 18 T cell receptor beta chains from one specimen sequenced in a study of graft-versus-host responses after intestinal transplantation. Libraries were prepared by immunoSEQ multiplex PCR; TCRdb keeps only in-frame clonotypes and omits some of them. The data hold 45,000 to 50,000 clones, with approximately 92% observed a single time. The specimen was PBMCs, collected 750 to 800 days after a first intestinal transplant, on the day of a second. These receptors originate from a human patient who received an intestinal transplant, so some T cells may come from the graft donor.

This chain joins TRBV7-9 and TRBJ2-1; 8 nucleotides line up with TRBD2. V shed 3 bases, J shed 6 bases, and the junction held 1 base outside the gene matches. Germline V CDR1 and CDR2: SEHNR, FQNEAQ (reference sequence). The CDR3 consists of 13 residues. CDR3 nucleotide sequence: TGTGCCAGCAGCTTGGGGACTAGCAATGAGCAGTTCTTC. Protein: CASSLGTSNEQFF.

This rearrangement joins TRBV11-2 to TRBJ2-7; the D gene is possibly TRBD1 (6 bases). This CDR3 comprises 16 residues. V was shortened by 4 bases and J by 5 bases, with 21 bases between the two germline ends. Germline V CDR1 and CDR2: SGHAT, FQNNGV. The CDR3 here is CASSSSWDNKPHEQYF. The CDR3 nucleotides are TGTGCCAGCAGCTCCTCCTGGGACAATAAACCCCACGAGCAGTACTTC.

The rearrangement joins TRBV7-8 to TRBJ1-5; TRBD1 might be the D (5 bases). Germline lookup yields CDR1 SGHVS and CDR2 FQNEAQ. Trimming cost V 3 bases and J 2 bases, with 14 bases left between them. CDR3 length: 16 amino acids. CDR3 residues: CASSFAGPVGNQPQHF. The CDR3 DNA reads TGTGCCAGCAGCTTCGCAGGGCCCGTGGGCAATCAGCCCCAGCATTTT.

The V gene is TRBV6-5, the J gene TRBJ2-2, with 13 nucleotides matching TRBD2. Germline V gene data show CDR1 as MNHEY and CDR2 as SVGAGI. This CDR3 is built from 15 residues. After removal of 4 bases from V and 7 bases from J, the junction contained 3 bases not matched to a gene. The CDR3 region is CASSFRTSGSGELFF. The CDR3, as DNA: TGTGCCAGCAGTTTTAGGACTAGCGGGAGCGGGGAGCTGTTTTTT.

The CDR3 here is CASSTTGTGSRSPKFF. CDR3 sequence (DNA): TGCGCCAGCAGCACTACCGGGACAGGGAGTCGAAGCCCCAAGTTCTTC. The chain recombines TRBV10-1 with TRBJ2-1; 9 bases line up with TRBD1. The germline V gene encodes CDR1 WNHNN and CDR2 SYGVQD (reference sequence). The CDR3 length is 16 residues. Trimming removed 6 bases from V and 14 bases from J; junction bases left unmatched: 20.

V gene TRBV5-1 combines with J gene TRBJ2-1, with 8 bases lining up with TRBD2. The CDR3 totals 15 residues. Germline V gene sequence: CDR1 SGHRS, CDR2 YFSETQ. With V trimmed by 5 bases and J by 3 bases, 7 bases remained unmatched. The CDR3 sequence: CASSLAGKVYNEQFF. CDR3 nucleotide sequence: TGCGCCAGCAGTCTAGCGGGTAAGGTCTACAATGAGCAGTTCTTC.

The rearrangement joins TRBV12-5 to TRBJ2-1; 11 bases map to TRBD1. The CDR3 contains 16 residues. From germline, CDR1 is LGHNT and CDR2 FRNRAP. V was clipped by 2 bases and J by 7 bases; unmatched bases: 7. This CDR3 reads CASGLSRGQGANEQFF. The DNA of the CDR3 is TGTGCTAGTGGTTTGTCCCGCGGACAGGGGGCGAATGAGCAGTTCTTC.

DNA of the CDR3: TGTGCCAGCAGTTCCCAGGGGGCCGAGCAGTACTTC. As protein: CASSSQGAEQYF. This chain connects TRBV6-5 to TRBJ2-5, with 8 bases aligning to TRBD1. The DNA end is more similar to TRBJ2-7, so the J call may be wrong. The CDR3 runs 12 residues. Germline assignment: CDR1 MNHEY and CDR2 SVGAGI.

The chain employs TRBV4-1 and TRBJ2-1, with 12 bases identical to TRBD1. Trimming at V came to 1 base and at J to 6 bases, leaving 4 bases not matched to a gene. From germline, CDR1 is MGHRA and CDR2 YSYEKL. The CDR3 spans 16 residues. CDR3 sequence reads: CASSQVPGQGANEQFF. In DNA form, the CDR3 reads TGCGCCAGCAGCCAAGTTCCGGGACAGGGGGCCAATGAGCAGTTCTTC.

The rearrangement uses TRBV27 and TRBJ2-1, with D unresolved. Per the germline V gene, CDR1 is MNHEY and CDR2 is SMNVEV (reference sequence). This CDR3 is built from 11 residues. V was pared by 4 bases and J by 5 bases, with 3 bases between. The CDR3 here is CASSSNNEQFF. CDR3 nucleotides: TGTGCCAGCAGTTCAAACAATGAGCAGTTCTTC.

The rearrangement links TRBV11-2 to TRBJ2-7; D is undetermined. V lost 1 base and J 3 bases, leaving 13 bases between the germline ends. The CDR3 extends over 15 amino acids. Germline CDR1 SGHAT, CDR2 FQNNGV. The CDR3, as DNA: TGTGCCAGCAGCTTAGTCAACGGAATCCTCTACGAGCAGTACTTC. Its translation: CASSLVNGILYEQYF.

The V gene is TRBV6-1, the J gene TRBJ2-2; D not resolved. V was pared by 6 bases and J by 5 bases, with 4 bases between. CDR3 length: 11 amino acids. Germline values: CDR1 MNHNS, CDR2 SASEGT. In DNA, the CDR3 is TGTGCCAGCAGCATGACCGGGGAGCTGTTTTTT. Translation gives CASSMTGELFF.

The chain recombines TRBV18 with TRBJ1-1; D is uncertain. Germline CDR1 is KGHSH and CDR2 is LQKENI. This CDR3 comprises 14 residues. V dropped 3 bases and J dropped 0 bases, with 8 bases sitting between them. CDR3 sequence reads: CASSPPHMNTEAFF. The CDR3 region has the DNA TGTGCCAGCTCACCCCCCCACATGAACACTGAAGCTTTCTTT. The variable domain in full, completed from reference TRBV18 and TRBJ1-1, reads NAGVMQNPRHLVRRRGQEARLRCSPMKGHSHVYWYRQLPEEGLKFMVYLQKENIIDESGMPKERFSAEFPKEGPSILRIQQVVRGDSAAYFCASSPPHMNTEAFFGQGTRLTVV.

The J gene is TRBJ1-2, the V gene TRBV5-1; possibly TRBD1 for D (6 bases). The CDR3 sequence is 11 residues long. Germline CDR1 is SGHRS and CDR2 is YFSETQ. V was trimmed by 4 bases and J by 13 bases, leaving 14 bases between them. The CDR3 here is CASSQGQGSTF. As DNA, the CDR3 is TGCGCCAGCAGCCAGGGTCAGGGGTCCACCTTC.

The rearrangement uses TRBV6-4 and TRBJ2-1, with 7 nucleotides matching TRBD1. The CDR3 is made up of 15 amino acids. With 8 bases clipped from V and 4 bases from J, the junction kept 11 bases outside the gene matches. Germline V gives CDR1 MRHNA, CDR2 SNTAGT. CDR3 in DNA: TGTGCCAGCTCCAACGGACAGGTTCGGTACAATGAGCAGTTCTTC. Translation: CASSNGQVRYNEQFF.

The chain is built from TRBV9 and TRBJ1-2; a weak D match, TRBD1 (5 bases). V lost 4 bases and J lost 0, with 13 bases in between. This CDR3 has 15 residues. The V gene's germline CDR1 is SGDLS and CDR2 YYNGEE. In DNA form, the CDR3 reads TGTGCCAGCAGCACCGCCGGGACCGCTAACTATGGCTACACCTTC. Its translation: CASSTAGTANYGYTF.

This clone appeared a few times. The chain recombines TRBV10-3 with TRBJ2-7; D is unclear. Germline V CDR1 and CDR2: ENHRY, SYGVKD. The CDR3 runs to 12 residues. Between the trimmed V and J ends, which lost 6 bases and 3 bases, there was a span of 9 bases. CDR3 sequence reads: CAIRDDGYEQYF. CDR3 coding DNA: TGTGCCATCAGGGACGACGGCTACGAGCAGTACTTC.

The chain carries TRBV5-1 and TRBJ2-3, with 10 nucleotides matching TRBD1. V lost 2 bases, J lost 6 bases, and 3 bases stayed unmatched. The CDR3 contains 14 residues. Germline V gene lookup returns CDR1 SGHRS and CDR2 YFSETQ. The CDR3 nucleotides read TGCGCCAGCAGCTTTCCGGGACAGGGGGATACGCAGTATTTT. This gives the protein CASSFPGQGDTQYF.